This is a list of T cell receptor beta chains from one sample in a study of cytomegalovirus exposure and HLA in healthy donors. Produced via immunoSEQ multiplex PCR; TCRdb's table is partial and in-frame only. Of 140,000 to 150,000 clones in the sample, roughly 80% are singletons; the top ten hold 4.5%. Sequencing was done on a sample of PBMCs. The origin of the receptors is a man aged 35 to 55 in good health and CMV-seronegative. The CDR3 runs from the conserved cysteine through the conserved F or W. The order of the fields is J gene, D gene, V gene, clone size, CDR3 DNA, CDR3 protein. A D gene is named only where the DNA matches it firmly. Clone size is not always given. Where it is, it says once, few, many or a class for expanded clones.

>TRBJ1-2|-|TRBV6-5|-
TGTGCCAGCAGTTACGACAGGTCTAACTATGGCTACACCTTC
CASSYDRSNYGYTF
>TRBJ1-1|-|TRBV2|-
TGTGCCACCGCGACAGGCATGAACACTGAAGCTTTCTTT
CATATGMNTEAFF
>TRBJ2-1|-|TRBV5-8|-
TGTGCCAGCAGCTTGGGGGACACTATTGACAATGAGCAGTTCTTC
CASSLGDTIDNEQFF
>TRBJ1-1|-|TRBV6-1|few
TGTGCCAGCAGTCCTAAGGGGGGGGCGAGCACTGAAGCTTTCTTT
CASSPKGGASTEAFF
>TRBJ2-5|-|TRBV28|-
TGTGCCAGCAGTTTTATGACAGGACATCTTGGGACCCAGTACTTC
CASSFMTGHLGTQYF
>TRBJ2-6|-|TRBV5-4|few
TGTGCCAGCAGCTTGCAGGCTGGGGCCAACGTCCTGACTTTC
CASSLQAGANVLTF
>TRBJ1-5|TRBD1|TRBV10-3|once
TGTGCCATCAGTGCGGACAGGGTGGGCCCTCAGCCCCAGCATTTT
CAISADRVGPQPQHF
>TRBJ2-5|TRBD2|TRBV6-5|-
TGTGCCAGCAGTTCCCCGGCTAGCGGGGGTCTAGAGACCCAGTACTTC
CASSSPASGGLETQYF
>TRBJ1-6|TRBD1|TRBV25-1|few
TGTGCCAGCAGGGACAGGGGCCTTAATTCACCCCTCCACTTT
CASRDRGLNSPLHF
>TRBJ1-1|-|TRBV2|few
TGTGCCAGCAGCCTACAGGGCGCGAACACTGAAGCTTTCTTT
CASSLQGANTEAFF
>TRBJ1-3|-|TRBV19|-
TGTGCCAGCTGTATGGACAATTCCGGAAACACCATATATTTT
CASCMDNSGNTIYF
>TRBJ2-5|-|TRBV6-6|once
TGTGCCAGCACCCTATCAGGGCAGGGGAGTCGAGAGACCCAGTACTTC
CASTLSGQGSRETQYF
>TRBJ2-7|-|TRBV14|-
TGTGCCAGCAGCCAAGGTCGGGACACCATCTCCTACGAGCAGTACTTC
CASSQGRDTISYEQYF
>TRBJ2-1|TRBD2|TRBV4-3|-
TGCGCCAGCAGCCTCAGCGGGGGTGAGCAGTTCTTC
CASSLSGGEQFF
>TRBJ1-5|-|TRBV5-5|-
TGTGCCAGCAGCGGGGTGGAGGGCAATCAGCCCCAGCATTTT
CASSGVEGNQPQHF
>TRBJ1-1|TRBD1|TRBV27|-
TGTGCCAGCAGTTTAACGGGACAGGGTTACACTGAAGCTTTCTTT
CASSLTGQGYTEAFF
>TRBJ1-5|TRBD1|TRBV19|-
TGTGCCAGTAGGTACAGGGGGCGCAATCAGCCCCAGCATTTT
CASRYRGRNQPQHF
>TRBJ2-7|TRBD2|TRBV5-1|-
TGCGCCAGCAGCCCTGGACTAGCGGGGAGCTCCTACGAGCAGTACTTC
CASSPGLAGSSYEQYF
>TRBJ2-7|-|TRBV18|-
TGTGCCAGCTCACCTGCGGCGGGACCCTCCTACGAGCAGTACTTC
CASSPAAGPSYEQYF
>TRBJ2-7|TRBD2|TRBV30|-
TGTGCCTCGGAGCGGGGGCCTCCCGAGCAGTACTTC
CASERGPPEQYF
>TRBJ2-7|-|TRBV11-3|-
TGTGCCAGCAGCTTAGGGGCCTCCTACGAGCAGTACTTC
CASSLGASYEQYF
>TRBJ2-5|-|TRBV5-8|-
TGTGCCAGCAGCTTGGATCAGACTAGAGAGACCCAGTACTTC
CASSLDQTRETQYF
>TRBJ1-1|TRBD1|TRBV6-5|-
TGTGCCAGCAGTTACTCGGGCATAGGGACAGTCACTGAAGCTTTCTTT
CASSYSGIGTVTEAFF
>TRBJ2-7|-|TRBV11-2|-
TGTGCCAGCAGAGTGACAGGTTACGAGCAGTACTTC
CASRVTGYEQYF
>TRBJ2-2|TRBD1|TRBV7-6|-
TGTGCCAGCAGCCTCAATCGGGGACAGGGCAACACCGGGGAGCTGTTTTTT
CASSLNRGQGNTGELFF
>TRBJ1-2|-|TRBV7-8|-
TGTGCCAGCAGCCCTAACGTCTATGGCTACACCTTC
CASSPNVYGYTF
>TRBJ2-1|-|TRBV2|once
TGTGCCACCAAAAGACGAGGGACTGGCAATGAGCAGTTCTTC
CATKRRGTGNEQFF
>TRBJ1-2|-|TRBV6-4|-
TGTGCCAGCAGTGACTCGGCCAGCCAGGCATACTATGGCTACACCTTC
CASSDSASQAYYGYTF
>TRBJ1-6|TRBD1|TRBV7-9|-
TGTGCCAGCAGCTTAGTGGCGGGGACAGGCGATTCACCCCTCCACTTT
CASSLVAGTGDSPLHF
>TRBJ2-5|-|TRBV5-1|once
TGCGCCAGCAGACCTGATAAGGGGGCCGGTGTCGGGGGAGAGACCCAGTACTTC
CASRPDKGAGVGGETQYF
>TRBJ2-1|TRBD2|TRBV28|-
TGTGCCAGCAGTTTATCGCTAGCGGGGGGGCAGCCCCCGTTCTTC
CASSLSLAGGQPPFF
>TRBJ2-7|-|TRBV5-1|-
TGCGCCAGCAGCTTGGGACAGGACTACGAGCAGTACTTC
CASSLGQDYEQYF
>TRBJ2-1|-|TRBV5-6|-
TGTGCCAGCAGCTTCCGGGGTAACTTGAACAATGAGCAGTTCTTC
CASSFRGNLNNEQFF
>TRBJ2-3|TRBD2|TRBV6-5|few
TGTGCCAGCAGGGGACTAGCGCCTAGCACAGATACGCAGTATTTT
CASRGLAPSTDTQYF
>TRBJ2-1|-|TRBV6-4|-
TGTGCCAGCAGCTCACAGTATTACAATGAGCAGTTCTTC
CASSSQYYNEQFF
>TRBJ2-1|TRBD2|TRBV5-5|few
TGTGCCAGCAGCTCGCCCCGGACTAGCGGATACAATGAGCAGTTCTTC
CASSSPRTSGYNEQFF